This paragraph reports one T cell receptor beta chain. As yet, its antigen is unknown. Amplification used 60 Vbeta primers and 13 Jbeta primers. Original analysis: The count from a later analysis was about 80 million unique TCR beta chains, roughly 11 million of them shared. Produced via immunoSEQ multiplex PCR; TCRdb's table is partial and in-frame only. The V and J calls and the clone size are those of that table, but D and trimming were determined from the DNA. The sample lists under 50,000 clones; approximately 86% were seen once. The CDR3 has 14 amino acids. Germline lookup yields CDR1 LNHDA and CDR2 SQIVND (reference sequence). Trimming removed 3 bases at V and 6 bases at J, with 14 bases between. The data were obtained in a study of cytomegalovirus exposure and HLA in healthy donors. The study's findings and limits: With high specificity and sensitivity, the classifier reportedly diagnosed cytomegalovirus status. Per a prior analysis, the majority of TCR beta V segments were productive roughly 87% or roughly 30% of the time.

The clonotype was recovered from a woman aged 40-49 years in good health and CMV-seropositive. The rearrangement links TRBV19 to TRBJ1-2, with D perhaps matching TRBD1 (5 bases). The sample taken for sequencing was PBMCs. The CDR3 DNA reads TGTGCCAGTAGTATTAAAGGGGCGATGGATGGCTACACCTTC. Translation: CASSIKGAMDGYTF.